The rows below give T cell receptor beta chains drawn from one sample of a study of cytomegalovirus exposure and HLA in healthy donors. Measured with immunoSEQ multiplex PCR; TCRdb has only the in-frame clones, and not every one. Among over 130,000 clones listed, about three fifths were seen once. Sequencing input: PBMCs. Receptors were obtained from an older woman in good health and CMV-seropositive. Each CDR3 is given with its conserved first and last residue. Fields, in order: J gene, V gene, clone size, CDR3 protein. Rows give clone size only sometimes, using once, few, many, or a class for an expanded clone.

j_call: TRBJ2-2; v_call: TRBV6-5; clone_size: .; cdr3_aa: CASSLLVAGSGELFF
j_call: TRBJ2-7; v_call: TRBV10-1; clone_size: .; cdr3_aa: CASSAEAGGPYEQYF
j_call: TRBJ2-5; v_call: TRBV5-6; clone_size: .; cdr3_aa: CASSLRLAGGETQYF
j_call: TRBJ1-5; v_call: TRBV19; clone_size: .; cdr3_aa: CASSITGRSQPQHF
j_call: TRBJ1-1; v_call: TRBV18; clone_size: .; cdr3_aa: CASSQGSTEAFF
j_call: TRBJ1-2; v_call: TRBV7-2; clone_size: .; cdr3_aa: CASSLDTSDYGYTF
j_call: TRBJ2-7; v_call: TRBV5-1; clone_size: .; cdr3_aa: CASSSGLADTYEQYF
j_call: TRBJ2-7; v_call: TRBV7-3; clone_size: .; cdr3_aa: CASSLRPSLKREFSYEQYF
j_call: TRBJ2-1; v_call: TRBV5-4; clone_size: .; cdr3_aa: CASSPQGGRYNEQFF
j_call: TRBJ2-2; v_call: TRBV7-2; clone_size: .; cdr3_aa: CASSPTGNTGELFF
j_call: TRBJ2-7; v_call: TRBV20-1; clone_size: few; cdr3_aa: CSADRAYEQYF